The clone carrying this TCR beta chain has a count of ten or more. No antigen is known for it. Described time point: sample taken at primary tumor resection. The sample comes from a study of spatial heterogeneity in lung cancer. Trimming shortened V by 6 bases and J by 0 bases, and 15 bases separated the two germline ends. This CDR3 comprises 15 residues. The germline CDR1 and CDR2 sequences are MNHEY and SMNVEV (reference sequence). Study-level points and caveats: Beta chains had about 13% coverage of tumor T cells, and alpha chains had around 7.2%. It was found that expanded intratumoral alpha and beta TCR counts tracked tumor mutation counts.

TCRdb re-analysed the 5' RACE reads in MiXCR, keeping a single row per CDR3 protein. The sample has 15,000 to 20,000 distinct CDR3 sequences, about 6% seen once. The source was lung tumor tissue, collected at surgery. The chain links TRBV27 to TRBJ2-7; D may be TRBD1 (5 bases). The source of this sequence is a female donor with early-stage non-small cell lung cancer. For the CDR3, the DNA is TGTGCCAGCAGAAGGGGCCACTCCTTCTCCTACGAGCAGTACTTC. Residues: CASRRGHSFSYEQYF.